This record concerns one TCR beta chain sequence. Its antigen is unidentified. Germline CDR1 is GTSNPN and CDR2 is SVGIG (reference sequence). The CDR3 runs to 14 residues. Unmatched junction bases numbered 7, after V lost 2 bases and J lost 7 bases. Amplification used 60 Vbeta primers and 13 Jbeta primers. Original methodology: About 11 million of 80 million to 85 million unique TCR beta chains were shared, per a later count. Assay used: immunoSEQ multiplex PCR; TCRdb lists only in-frame clones, some missing. V and J calls and clone size come straight from that table; D and trimming were deduced from the DNA. The data show 130,000 or so clones, with around 80% seen just once and around 1.5% held by the top ten. The source of the sample is a study of cytomegalovirus exposure and HLA in healthy donors. Study-level points and caveats: Follow-up analysis found HLA locus-dependent TCR association rates, highest for DRB1 and lowest for HLA-C. Cytomegalovirus status, reportedly, was diagnosed with high specificity and sensitivity by the classifier. Later analysis demonstrated an association between a missense DCLRE1C variant and TCR beta V- and J-gene trimming.

The clonotype originates from a woman between 18 and 30 years old in good health and CMV-seronegative. Input material: PBMCs. The chain carries TRBV30 and TRBJ1-3; TRBD1 matches at 8 bases. The CDR3 region has the DNA TGTGCCTGGAGTACGGGGCAGGGGGCGAACACCATATATTTT. This gives the protein CAWSTGQGANTIYF.